This TCR beta chain was recorded in a study of shared clonotypes between healthy human individuals. V trimming: 3 bases; J trimming: 5 bases; junction bases outside the gene matches: 11. Germline CDR1 and CDR2: SGHDT and YYEEEE. This CDR3 has 15 residues. Notes on this clone: The antigen is unknown.

Naive CD8 cells comprised CD45RO-negative, CCR7-positively selected cells, excluding terminally differentiated effector memory CD45RA+ cells. Only in-frame clones appear in the TCRdb table, and some are missing; sequencing was by immunoSEQ multiplex PCR. Of about 2.2 million clones listed, 90% to 95% are singletons. Regarding the study as a whole: Naive subsets usually exceeded memory subsets in estimated richness.

This chain uses TRBV5-6 with TRBJ2-7, with 7 bases aligning to TRBD2. Material: naive CD8+ T cells from PBMCs. This TCR was sampled from a man aged 18 to 30 in good health. Some clones in this sample may be carry-over from other donors' samples. CDR3 residues: CASSSGAGVIDEQYF. In DNA, the CDR3 is TGTGCCAGCAGCTCCGGCGCGGGAGTAATCGACGAGCAGTACTTC.